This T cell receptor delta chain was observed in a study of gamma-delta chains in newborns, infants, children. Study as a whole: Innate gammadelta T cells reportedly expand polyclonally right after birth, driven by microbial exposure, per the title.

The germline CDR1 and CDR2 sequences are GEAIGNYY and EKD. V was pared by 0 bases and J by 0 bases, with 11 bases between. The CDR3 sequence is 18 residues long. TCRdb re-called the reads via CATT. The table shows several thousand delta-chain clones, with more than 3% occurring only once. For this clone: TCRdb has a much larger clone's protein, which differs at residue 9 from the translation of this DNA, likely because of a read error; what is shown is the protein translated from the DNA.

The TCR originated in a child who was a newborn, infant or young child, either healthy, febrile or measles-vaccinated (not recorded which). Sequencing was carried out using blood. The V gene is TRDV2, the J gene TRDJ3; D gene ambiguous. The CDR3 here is CACDTVKWPSWDTRQMFF. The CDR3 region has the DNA TGTGCCTGTGACACCGTGAAGTGGCCCTCCTGGGACACCCGACAGATGTTTTTC.